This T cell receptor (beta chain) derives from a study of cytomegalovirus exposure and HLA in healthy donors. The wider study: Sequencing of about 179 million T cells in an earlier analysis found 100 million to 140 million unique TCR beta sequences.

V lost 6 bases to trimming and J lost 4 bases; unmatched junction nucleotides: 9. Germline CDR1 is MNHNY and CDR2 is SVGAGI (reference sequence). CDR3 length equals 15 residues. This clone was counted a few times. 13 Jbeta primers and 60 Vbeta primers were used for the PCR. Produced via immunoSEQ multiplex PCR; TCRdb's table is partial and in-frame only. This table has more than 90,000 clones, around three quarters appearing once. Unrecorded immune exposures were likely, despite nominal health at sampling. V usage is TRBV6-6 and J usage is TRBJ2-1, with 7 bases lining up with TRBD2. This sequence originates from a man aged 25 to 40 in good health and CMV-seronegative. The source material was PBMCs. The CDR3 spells CASSTRGTLYNEQFF. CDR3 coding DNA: TGTGCCAGCAGCACGCGGGGGACCCTATACAATGAGCAGTTCTTC.